These 9 T cell receptor beta chains were sequenced from one sample in a study of blood T cell repertoires in COVID-19. Data came from immunoSEQ multiplex PCR; TCRdb stores just in-frame clones and leaves some out. The data contain fewer than 80,000 clones, less than 90% of them singletons. The specimen was peripheral blood. These receptors all stem from an elderly man with COVID-19, enrolled during active disease.

The V gene is TRBV29-1, the J gene TRBJ1-4, with D uncertain. The CDR3 is 15 residues long. The germline CDR1 and CDR2 sequences are SQVTM and ANQGSEA. The V end lost 0 bases, the J end lost 0 bases, and 8 bases lay between the germline ends. CDR3 DNA: TGCAGCGTTGAAGATAGCACTGCAACTAATGAAAAACTGTTTTTT. Its protein is CSVEDSTATNEKLFF.

CDR3 region: CASRTSRHTEAFF. In nucleotides, the CDR3 is TGTGCCAGCCGGACATCGCGGCACACTGAAGCTTTCTTT. The chain is built from TRBV7-9 and TRBJ1-1; D is perhaps TRBD1 (5 bases). The CDR3 runs 13 residues. With 8 bases removed from V and 3 bases from J, the gap between germline ends came to 13 bases. The germline V gene encodes CDR1 SEHNR and CDR2 FQNEAQ (reference sequence).

V is TRBV10-1 and J is TRBJ2-3; 10 bases line up with TRBD1. The CDR3 runs to 15 residues. The germline gives CDR1 WNHNN, CDR2 SYGVQD (reference sequence). The V and J ends lost 3 bases and 3 bases, in that order; junction bases with no gene match: 3. The CDR3 sequence is CASSDGQGVTDTQYF. CDR3 DNA: TGCGCCAGCAGTGATGGACAGGGGGTGACAGATACGCAGTATTTT.

This sequence joins TRBV5-1 and TRBJ2-7; D might be TRBD2 (5 bases). V shed 1 base and J shed 0 bases, with 11 bases lying between them. This CDR3 has 15 residues. CDR1 SGHRS and CDR2 YFSETQ come from the germline V gene. The CDR3 spells CASSLSAGLSYEQYF. As DNA, the CDR3 is TGCGCCAGCAGCTTGTCGGCGGGTCTCTCCTACGAGCAGTACTTC. Based on the CDR3 plus reference TRBV5-1 and TRBJ2-7, the full variable domain is KAGVTQTPRYLIKTRGQQVTLSCSPISGHRSVSWYQQTPGQGLQFLFEYFSETQRNKGNFPGRFSGRQFSNSRSEMNVSTLELGDSALYLCASSLSAGLSYEQYFGPGTRLTVT.

The DNA for the CDR3 is TGTGCCAGCAGCGGCCGACAGGGGGCGACTGAAGCTTTCTTT. Its translation: CASSGRQGATEAFF. The chain links TRBV21-1 to TRBJ1-1; the table gives TRBD1 as D, unverified against the DNA. TRBV21-1 is an annotated pseudogene. This CDR3 is 14 amino acids long.

The chain couples TRBV19 to TRBJ1-2; 7 positions match TRBD1. In germline, CDR1 is LNHDA, CDR2 SQIVND (reference sequence). The CDR3 sequence is 14 residues long. V trimming: 4 bases; J trimming: 8 bases; junction bases outside the gene matches: 10. The CDR3 DNA is TGTGCCAGTAGTAGTCTCCTTACAGGGGTGGGCTACACCTTC. Protein product: CASSSLLTGVGYTF. Full variable domain (remainder filled in from reference TRBV19 and TRBJ1-2): DGGITQSPKYLFRKEGQNVTLSCEQNLNHDAMYWYRQDPGQGLRLIYYSQIVNDFQKGDIAEGYSVSREKKESFPLTVTSAQKNPTAFYLCASSSLLTGVGYTFGSGTRLTVV.

V is TRBV4-1 and J is TRBJ1-6, with D hard to call. The CDR3 sequence is 14 residues long. From germline, CDR1 is MGHRA and CDR2 YSYEKL. The V end lost 4 bases, the J end lost 5 bases, and 9 bases lay between the germline ends. The CDR3: CASSRGPNNSPLHF. The CDR3 DNA follows: TGCGCCAGCAGCCGCGGGCCGAATAATTCACCCCTCCACTTT.

The CDR3 nucleotides are TGCGCCAGCAGCCCCGGCCAGTCCTCTCAGGGGGAAAAACTGTTTTTT. Its translation: CASSPGQSSQGEKLFF. The V gene is TRBV4-3, the J gene TRBJ1-4, with D tentatively TRBD1 (6 bases). The germline V gene encodes CDR1 LGHNA and CDR2 YSLEER. V was clipped by 4 bases and J by 8 bases, with 20 bases between them. The CDR3 has 16 amino acids.

This chain links TRBV6-2 or TRBV6-3 with TRBJ2-4, with a weak D call TRBD1 (5 bases). CDR3 length: 16 amino acids. The V end was cut by 3 bases, the J end by 6 bases, with 18 bases between. Germline V CDR1 and CDR2: MNHEY, SVGEGT. CDR3 amino acids: CASSYLAQGKGNIQYF. For the CDR3, the DNA is TGTGCCAGCAGTTATTTGGCCCAGGGAAAGGGAAACATTCAGTACTTC.